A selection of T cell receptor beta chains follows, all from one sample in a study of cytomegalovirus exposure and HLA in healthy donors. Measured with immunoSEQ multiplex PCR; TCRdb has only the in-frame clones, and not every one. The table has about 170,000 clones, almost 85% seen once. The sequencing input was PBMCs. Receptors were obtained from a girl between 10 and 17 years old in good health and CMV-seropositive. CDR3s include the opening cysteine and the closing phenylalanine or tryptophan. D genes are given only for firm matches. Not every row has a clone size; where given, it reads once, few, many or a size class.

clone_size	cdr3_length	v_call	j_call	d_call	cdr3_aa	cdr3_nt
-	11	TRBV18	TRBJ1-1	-	CASSLDSEAFF	TGTGCCAGCTCACTCGACAGTGAAGCTTTCTTT
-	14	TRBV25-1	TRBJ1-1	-	CASTPGRGGTEAFF	TGTGCCAGCACCCCGGGGCGGGGAGGTACTGAAGCTTTCTTT
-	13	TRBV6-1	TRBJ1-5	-	CASSELTHQPQHF	TGTGCCAGCAGTGAGCTGACACATCAGCCCCAGCATTTT
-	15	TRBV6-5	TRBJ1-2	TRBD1	CASSYSRRTGGGYTF	TGTGCCAGCAGTTACTCAAGGCGGACAGGTGGTGGCTACACCTTC
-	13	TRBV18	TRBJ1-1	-	CASSQNKNTEAFF	TGTGCCAGCTCCCAAAACAAGAACACTGAAGCTTTCTTT
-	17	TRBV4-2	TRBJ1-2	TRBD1	CASSQDGGTGGHYGYTF	TGTGCCAGCAGCCAAGATGGGGGGACAGGGGGCCACTATGGCTACACCTTC
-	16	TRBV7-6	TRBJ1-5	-	CASSPARGYSNQPQHF	TGTGCCAGCAGCCCTGCGCGCGGATATAGCAATCAGCCCCAGCATTTT
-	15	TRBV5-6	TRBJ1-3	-	CASTPGGVTGNTIYF	TGTGCCAGCACCCCTGGGGGGGTGACTGGAAACACCATATATTTT
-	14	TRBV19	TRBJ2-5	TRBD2	CASSARGEVETQYF	TGTGCCAGTAGTGCGCGGGGGGAGGTGGAGACCCAGTACTTC
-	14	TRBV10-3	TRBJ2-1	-	CAISEVFLVSEQFF	TGTGCCATCAGTGAGGTTTTCCTAGTCAGTGAGCAGTTCTTC
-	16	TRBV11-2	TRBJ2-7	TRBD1	CASSPTSRTGDYEQYF	TGTGCCAGCAGCCCGACGAGTCGGACAGGGGACTACGAGCAGTACTTC
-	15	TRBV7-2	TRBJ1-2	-	CASSLIRQGNYGYTF	TGTGCCAGCAGCTTAATCAGGCAGGGGAACTATGGCTACACCTTC
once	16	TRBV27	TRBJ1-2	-	CASSLSGEGGSYGYTF	TGTGCCAGCAGTTTATCCGGAGAGGGAGGAAGCTATGGCTACACCTTC
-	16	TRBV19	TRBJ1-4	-	CASSSPEGSRGEKLFF	TGTGCCAGTAGTTCCCCGGAGGGGAGCCGGGGGGAAAAACTGTTTTTT